This T cell receptor (beta chain) was captured by sequencing in a study of cytomegalovirus exposure and HLA in healthy donors. Study observations and caveats: While the bulk of TCR sequences proved rare, some public TCRs turned up in many donors. Reportedly, diagnosis of cytomegalovirus status by the classifier showed high specificity and sensitivity.

With 6 bases clipped from V and 2 bases from J, the junction kept 5 bases outside the gene matches. CDR3 size: 14 residues. Germline V lookup: CDR1 SGHVS, CDR2 FNYEAQ. 60 Vbeta and 13 Jbeta primers were used in PCR. Libraries were prepared by immunoSEQ multiplex PCR; TCRdb keeps only in-frame clonotypes and omits some of them. The sample gives 210,000 or so clones, 60% to 85% of which show up once; around a sixth is in the top ten. This clone was seen more than once but under ten times. Its antigen is unknown. The clonotype originates from a man in his forties in good health and CMV-seronegative. The chain couples TRBV7-6 to TRBJ2-5, with 8 positions matching TRBD2. The sequencing input was PBMCs. Written as DNA, the CDR3 is TGTGCCAGCAGTTTACTAGCGGTACAAGAGACCCAGTACTTC. Translation: CASSLLAVQETQYF.